These 15 T cell receptor beta chains share one sample of origin, sequenced in a study of response to subunit inactivated influenza vaccine. Each CDR3 protein gets one entry after TCRdb re-called the RT-PCR reads with MiXCR. Among some 500,000 distinct CDR3 sequences listed, about an eighth were seen once. Sequenced here: PBMCs from blood, sampled around seven weeks after vaccination. The receptors were gathered from a man in his fifties or sixties who received an inactivated influenza vaccine.

This clonotype was picked up many times. The chain is built from TRBV7-8 and TRBJ2-1, with 7 bases identical to TRBD1. Germline V gene lookup returns CDR1 SGHVS and CDR2 FQNEAQ. V lost 4 bases, J lost 1 base, and 4 bases stayed unmatched. CDR3 length equals 15 residues. For the CDR3, the DNA is TGTGCCAGCAGCTCCGACAGGGTTTCCTACAATGAGCAGTTCTTC. As protein: CASSSDRVSYNEQFF.

This clonotype was seen at least ten times. The J gene is TRBJ2-5, the V gene TRBV4-2, with D perhaps matching TRBD2 (5 bases). V was cut by 0 bases and J by 1 base, with 6 bases left in between. Per the germline V gene, CDR1 is LGHNA and CDR2 is YNFKEQ. The CDR3 length is 14 residues. The CDR3 protein is CASSQDTSQETQYF. In DNA, the CDR3 is TGTGCCAGCAGCCAAGATACTAGCCAAGAGACCCAGTACTTC.

The chain combines TRBV2 with TRBJ2-1; TRBD1 is a possible D gene (6 bases). The CDR3 is made up of 17 amino acids. Trimming took off 6 bases at V and 1 base at J, with 19 bases between the two ends. Per the germline V gene, CDR1 is SNHLY and CDR2 is FYNNEI. The CDR3 sequence: CASRFGQLRESYNEQFF. The CDR3 DNA reads TGTGCCAGCAGATTTGGACAGCTGAGGGAGTCCTACAATGAGCAGTTCTTC.

In its sample, this clonotype was seen many times. V is TRBV20-1 and J is TRBJ2-3; 7 nucleotides align to TRBD2. With 3 bases clipped from V and 1 base from J, the junction kept 13 bases outside the gene matches. Germline values: CDR1 DFQATT, CDR2 SNEGSKA (reference sequence). The CDR3 has 17 amino acids. The CDR3 protein is CSARVIPGTIGTDTQYF. The CDR3 coding sequence is TGCAGTGCTAGGGTTATACCCGGGACTATTGGCACAGATACGCAGTATTTT.

This clonotype was seen only a few times. This chain connects TRBV5-1 to TRBJ1-1; weak D call: TRBD1 (5 bases). The germline gives CDR1 SGHRS, CDR2 YFSETQ. Trimming cost V 2 bases and J 1 base, with 12 bases left between them. This CDR3 contains 15 residues. The CDR3 is CASSLQDITNTEAFF. The CDR3 nucleotides read TGCGCCAGCAGCTTACAGGACATAACGAACACTGAAGCTTTCTTT.

The table lists this clonotype with a few counts. CDR3 DNA sequence: TGTGCCAGCAGCCGTAGCGGGAGCACCGGGGAGCTGTTTTTT. Translation: CASSRSGSTGELFF. V gene TRBV9 combines with J gene TRBJ2-2; 9 positions agree with TRBD2. Per germline, CDR1 SGDLS and CDR2 YYNGEE. The V segment lost 4 bases and the J segment 4 bases; nucleotides outside the gene matches: 2. The CDR3 extends over 14 amino acids.

The chain uses TRBV10-3 and TRBJ2-1; TRBD2 might be the D (6 bases). The CDR3 has 16 amino acids. The V gene's germline CDR1 is ENHRY and CDR2 SYGVKD. The V gene lost 6 bases and the J gene lost 5 bases, with 20 bases spanning the gap. The CDR3 coding sequence is TGTGCCATCAGACCAACTAGCCGGGGAGAGAACAATGAGCAGTTCTTC. Amino acid sequence: CAIRPTSRGENNEQFF.

CDR3 in amino acids: CASSPSAGLSYEQYF. Here the CDR3 DNA reads TGTGCCAGCAGCCCTAGCGCGGGCCTCTCCTACGAGCAGTACTTC. The rearrangement uses TRBV9 and TRBJ2-7, with D possibly being TRBD2 (6 bases). CDR1 is SGDLS, CDR2 YYNGEE, per germline. The CDR3 runs 15 residues. Trimming took off 4 bases at V and 0 bases at J, with 14 bases between the two ends.

The V call is TRBV20-1, the J call TRBJ2-1; 8 positions agree with TRBD2. The CDR3 length is 14 residues. Germline loops: CDR1 DFQATT, CDR2 SNEGSKA (reference sequence). Trimming removed 5 bases from V and 4 bases from J; junction bases left unmatched: 7. The CDR3 spells CSAYKRERYNEQFF. The CDR3 DNA is TGCAGTGCTTACAAGCGGGAGCGGTACAATGAGCAGTTCTTC.

There are a few counts of this clonotype. The chain is built from TRBV6-5 and TRBJ1-1, with a possible D match to TRBD1 (6 bases). The CDR3 has 17 amino acids. Germline-derived CDR1 and CDR2 are MNHEY and SVGAGI. V lost 3 bases and J 5 bases, leaving 22 bases between the germline ends. The CDR3 nucleotides are TGTGCCAGCAGTTATATGGGGGGCACTTCGGTGGGGACTGAAGCTTTCTTT. Protein product: CASSYMGGTSVGTEAFF.

This clonotype was counted only a few times. The genes are TRBV5-1 and TRBJ1-1; D is unresolved. Trimming pared 0 bases from V and 7 bases from J, leaving 7 bases between. CDR3 length equals 12 residues. Germline V gene data show CDR1 as SGHRS and CDR2 as YFSETQ. The CDR3 region has the DNA TGCGCCAGCAGCTTGGGAGAAGGTGAAGCTTTCTTT. This gives the protein CASSLGEGEAFF.

The rearrangement links TRBV25-1 to TRBJ1-2; 7 positions agree with TRBD1. The length of the CDR3 is 12 residues. Trimming removed 5 bases from V and 7 bases from J; junction bases left unmatched: 4. Germline V gene sequence: CDR1 MGHDK, CDR2 SYGVNS. The CDR3 is CASSTRTGGYTF. The DNA of the CDR3 is TGTGCCAGCAGTACAAGGACAGGTGGCTACACCTTC.

In its sample, this clonotype was seen a few times. CDR3 coding DNA: TGTGCCACCAGCAGGACGCCCGTAGATTCCCAGTACTTC. Translated: CATSRTPVDSQYF. V usage is TRBV15 and J usage is TRBJ2-5; D remains ambiguous. The CDR3 consists of 13 residues. V was pared by 3 bases and J by 9 bases, with 14 bases between. The germline gives CDR1 LNHNV, CDR2 YYDKDF (reference sequence).

This sequence joins TRBV6-1 and TRBJ2-1, with 12 bases that match TRBD2. Germline V lookup: CDR1 MNHNS, CDR2 SASEGT. The CDR3 has 16 amino acids. J was trimmed by 2 bases and V by 6 bases; bases with no gene match: 5. Here the CDR3 reads CASRATSGGAYNEQFF. DNA for the CDR3: TGTGCCAGCAGAGCGACTAGCGGGGGAGCCTACAATGAGCAGTTCTTC.

The chain is built from TRBV29-1 and TRBJ2-3; no clear D. The V end was cut by 6 bases, the J end by 5 bases, with 18 bases between. Germline V gene data show CDR1 as SQVTM and CDR2 as ANQGSEA. CDR3 length: 14 amino acids. In nucleotides, the CDR3 is TGCAGCGTGGAAAGAGGCTACTCTTTAGATACGCAGTATTTT. Translation: CSVERGYSLDTQYF.